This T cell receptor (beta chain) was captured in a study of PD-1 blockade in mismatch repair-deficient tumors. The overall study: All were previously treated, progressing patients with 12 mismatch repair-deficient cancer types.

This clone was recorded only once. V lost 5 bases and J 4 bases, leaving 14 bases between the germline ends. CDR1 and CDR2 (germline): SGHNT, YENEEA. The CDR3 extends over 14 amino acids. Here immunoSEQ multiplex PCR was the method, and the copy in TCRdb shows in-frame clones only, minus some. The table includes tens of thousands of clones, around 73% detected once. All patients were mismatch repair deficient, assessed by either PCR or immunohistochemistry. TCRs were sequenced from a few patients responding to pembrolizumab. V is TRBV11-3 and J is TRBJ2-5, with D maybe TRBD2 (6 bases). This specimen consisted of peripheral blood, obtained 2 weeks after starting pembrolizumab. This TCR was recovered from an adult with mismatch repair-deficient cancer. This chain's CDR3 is CASSPPVRGETQYF. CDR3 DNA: TGTGCCAGCAGCCCACCAGTGCGGGGAGAGACCCAGTACTTC. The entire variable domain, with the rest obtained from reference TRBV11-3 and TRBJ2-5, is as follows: EAGVVQSPRYKIIEKKQPVAFWCNPISGHNTLYWYLQNLGQGPELLIRYENEEAVDDSQLPKDRFSAERLKGVDSTLKIQPAELGDSAVYLCASSPPVRGETQYFGPGTRLLVL.